This entry lists 25 T cell receptor beta chains sequenced from one sample in a study of shared clonotypes between healthy human individuals. Clones were sequenced by immunoSEQ multiplex PCR, and TCRdb holds only the in-frame ones, with some missing. Of roughly 640,000 clones detected, roughly 70% appear once; the ten largest clones hold roughly 1.7%. The sequenced material came from memory CD4+ T cells sorted from blood. Subset denoted: CD45RA-negative fraction. These receptors all stem from a woman in her twenties or thirties in good health.

This chain joins TRBV28 and TRBJ1-5; D perhaps matches TRBD1 (5 bases). Trimming removed 7 bases at V and 7 bases at J, with 17 bases between. This CDR3 comprises 14 residues. The germline gives CDR1 MDHEN, CDR2 SYDVKM. The CDR3 region is CASTGQASRQPQHF. The CDR3, as DNA: TGTGCCAGCACGGGGCAGGCTTCCCGGCAGCCCCAGCATTTT.

The chain combines TRBV5-4 with TRBJ2-3, with no clear D. Trimming removed 0 bases at V and 2 bases at J, with 4 bases between. Germline CDR1 reads SGHNT; CDR2 reads YYREEE (reference sequence). CDR3 length equals 13 residues. CDR3 residues: CASSLVNTDTQYF. In nucleotides, the CDR3 is TGTGCCAGCAGCTTGGTTAACACAGATACGCAGTATTTT.

This clone was recorded a few times. The chain combines TRBV11-3 with TRBJ2-5; TRBD2 aligns across 7 bases. Germline CDR1 and CDR2: SGHNT and YENEEA. The CDR3 consists of 13 residues. V trimming: 1 base; J trimming: 7 bases; junction bases outside the gene matches: 3. The CDR3 reads CASSLAGGGTQYF. The CDR3 DNA reads TGTGCCAGCAGCTTAGCGGGAGGCGGGACCCAGTACTTC.

Here the CDR3 reads CASSSPDWNTEAFF. DNA of the CDR3: TGTGCCAGCAGCTCACCGGACTGGAACACTGAAGCTTTCTTT. The rearrangement uses TRBV7-8 and TRBJ1-1; D gene unclear. Trimming stripped 4 bases from V and 1 base from J, with 10 bases between. Germline lookup yields CDR1 SGHVS and CDR2 FQNEAQ. This CDR3 has 14 residues.

The V and J genes are TRBV4-1 and TRBJ2-1; TRBD2 aligns across 9 bases. CDR3 length: 16 amino acids. CDR1 and CDR2 (germline): MGHRA, YSYEKL. V dropped 1 base and J dropped 3; count of bases not matched to a gene: 4. The CDR3 sequence: CASSQGLAAIYNEQFF. CDR3 nucleotides: TGCGCCAGCAGCCAAGGACTAGCGGCCATCTACAATGAGCAGTTCTTC.

The gene calls are TRBV11-2 and TRBJ2-3; TRBD2 agrees at 7 bases. V trimming: 8 bases; J trimming: 6 bases; junction bases outside the gene matches: 17. The CDR3 covers 16 residues. Looked up from germline, CDR1 is SGHAT and CDR2 is FQNNGV. Here the CDR3 DNA reads TGTGCCAGCGGGCGGGGTCAGGCGGGAGCAGGTGATACGCAGTATTTT. Translated, it gives CASGRGQAGAGDTQYF.

A remark on this clone: Being one base from a much bigger clone, this may be a read error. The J gene is TRBJ1-1, the V gene TRBV7-2, with D perhaps TRBD1 (6 bases). Germline CDR1 SGHTA, CDR2 FQGNSA. The CDR3 totals 13 residues. Trimming took off 5 bases at V and 7 bases at J, with 14 bases between the two ends. CDR3 sequence: CASSPQRDIEAFF. CDR3 nucleotides: TGTGCCAGCAGCCCCCAGAGGGACATTGAAGCTTTCTTT.

The chain joins TRBV7-8 to TRBJ1-4; D may be TRBD1 (5 bases). CDR3 length equals 17 residues. CDR1 and CDR2 (germline): SGHVS, FQNEAQ. Trimming cost V 5 bases and J 0 bases, with 16 bases left between them. CDR3 in amino acids: CASSRTGTVATNEKLFF. The CDR3 region has the DNA TGTGCCAGCAGCAGGACCGGGACGGTAGCAACTAATGAAAAACTGTTTTTT.

J is TRBJ2-6 and V is TRBV28, with 7 nucleotides matching TRBD1. CDR1 MDHEN and CDR2 SYDVKM come from the germline V gene. The CDR3 runs 15 residues. Unmatched junction bases numbered 6, after V lost 10 bases and J lost 0 bases. DNA of the CDR3: TGTGCCACCGGGGACAGCTTCTCTGGGGCCAACGTCCTGACTTTC. Protein: CATGDSFSGANVLTF.

The V call is TRBV12-5, the J call TRBJ2-5; 8 bases line up with TRBD1. Germline V lookup: CDR1 LGHNT, CDR2 FRNRAP. The ends lost 1 base at V and 5 bases at J; junction bases unmatched: 3. The CDR3 covers 14 residues. DNA for the CDR3: TGTGCTAGTGGTTTGGGGACAGGGAAGGAGACCCAGTACTTC. It specifies CASGLGTGKETQYF.

The sample holds one count of this clone. V gene TRBV6-5 combines with J gene TRBJ2-1, with TRBD2 matching 9 bases. Germline loops: CDR1 MNHEY, CDR2 SVGAGI. CDR3 length: 13 amino acids. Trimming cost V 6 bases and J 5 bases; bases outside gene matches: 2. DNA of the CDR3: TGTGCCAGCAGGGCTAGCGGGAACAATGAGCAGTTCTTC. Encoded protein: CASRASGNNEQFF.

V is TRBV28 and J is TRBJ1-5; D might be TRBD1 (5 bases). Per germline, CDR1 MDHEN and CDR2 SYDVKM. The V end was cut by 3 bases, the J end by 5 bases, with 8 bases between. CDR3 size: 13 residues. Here the CDR3 DNA reads TGTGCCAGCAGTTTTAGGGGTCATCAGCCCCAGCATTTT. It translates to CASSFRGHQPQHF.

The gene calls are TRBV4-1 and TRBJ2-5; 8 bases are a match to TRBD2. The V and J ends lost 1 base and 3 bases, in that order; junction bases with no gene match: 4. The length of the CDR3 is 15 residues. Germline CDR1 is MGHRA and CDR2 is YSYEKL. DNA for the CDR3: TGCGCCAGCAGCCAAGGGTATAGCGGGAAAGAGACCCAGTACTTC. As protein: CASSQGYSGKETQYF.

The genes are TRBV28 and TRBJ1-5, with D hard to call. The CDR3 runs to 14 residues. The V end lost 6 bases, the J end lost 0 bases, and 9 bases lay between the germline ends. Per germline, CDR1 MDHEN and CDR2 SYDVKM. The CDR3 region is CASRPESSNQPQHF. CDR3 DNA: TGTGCCAGCAGACCAGAAAGTAGCAATCAGCCCCAGCATTTT.

V usage is TRBV30 and J usage is TRBJ1-2, with D possibly TRBD1 on 5 matching bases. CDR3 length equals 13 residues. Germline CDR1 and CDR2: GTSNPN and SVGIG (reference sequence). V was cut by 4 bases and J by 4 bases, with 13 bases left in between. In DNA form, the CDR3 reads TGTGCCTGGAATCGGGACGTGGGCTATGGCTACACCTTC. It specifies CAWNRDVGYGYTF.

The J gene is TRBJ2-1, the V gene TRBV2; 14 positions agree with TRBD2. V lost 6 bases and J lost 0; bases outside the gene matches: 7. This CDR3 has 18 amino acids. From germline, CDR1 is SNHLY and CDR2 FYNNEI. CDR3 DNA sequence: TGTGCCAGCAGCTACACCGGGACTAGCGGGAGCTCCTACAATGAGCAGTTCTTC. This encodes CASSYTGTSGSSYNEQFF.

The chain recombines TRBV23-1 with TRBJ2-7; D is unclear. TRBV23-1 is known as an ORF, though its function is uncertain. V dropped 0 bases and J dropped 2 bases, with 20 bases sitting between them. The CDR3 sequence is 18 residues long. Here the CDR3 DNA reads TGCGCCAGCAGTCAATCCAGAGAGAGTAGGGTCAGAACCTACGAGCAGTACTTC. Translation: CASSQSRESRVRTYEQYF.

This clone was seen a few times. The V gene is TRBV14, the J gene TRBJ1-2; D gene ambiguous. This CDR3 has 14 amino acids. With 2 bases removed from V and 8 bases from J, the gap between germline ends came to 15 bases. Germline CDR1 and CDR2: SGHDN and FVKESK. CDR3 coding DNA: TGTGCCAGCAGCCAATCAACCGGTCTGGGGGGCTACACCTTC. It is translated as CASSQSTGLGGYTF.

The rearrangement links TRBV6-1 to TRBJ2-1; D is possibly TRBD1 or TRBD2 (5 bases each). Trimming shortened V by 2 bases and J by 5 bases, and 10 bases separated the two germline ends. The germline CDR1 and CDR2 sequences are MNHNS and SASEGT. This CDR3 has 14 residues. As DNA, the CDR3 is TGTGCCAGCAGTGAATCGGGACGGGACAATGAGCAGTTCTTC. As protein: CASSESGRDNEQFF.

Here the CDR3 reads CAWGRVGTEAFF. As DNA, the CDR3 is TGTGCCTGGGGCAGGGTAGGGACTGAAGCTTTCTTT. This rearrangement joins TRBV30 to TRBJ1-1, with D maybe TRBD1 (5 bases). CDR1 GTSNPN and CDR2 SVGIG come from the germline V gene (reference sequence). V was clipped by 5 bases and J by 5 bases, with 12 bases between them. The CDR3 contains 12 residues.

The chain uses TRBV6-5 and TRBJ1-2; TRBD1 is a possible D gene (6 bases). The CDR3 length is 14 residues. Germline V gene data show CDR1 as MNHEY and CDR2 as SVGAGI. V lost 0 bases and J 8 bases, leaving 13 bases between the germline ends. Here the CDR3 DNA reads TGTGCCAGCAGTTACTCTCACAGGGATAACGGCTACACCTTC. Protein sequence: CASSYSHRDNGYTF.

V is TRBV29-1 and J is TRBJ2-5; TRBD2 matches 10 bases. The junction had 11 bases not matched to a gene; V was cut back by 8 bases and J by 2 bases. The V gene's germline CDR1 is SQVTM and CDR2 ANQGSEA. This CDR3 is 15 amino acids long. CDR3 nucleotide sequence: TGCAGCTCATCCCCCCTAGCGGGGGCGCAAGAGACCCAGTACTTC. It codes for CSSSPLAGAQETQYF. Full variable domain (remainder filled in from reference TRBV29-1 and TRBJ2-5): SAVISQKPSRDICQRGTSLTIQCQVDSQVTMMFWYRQQPGQSLTLIATANQGSEATYESGFVIDKFPISRPNLTFSTLTVSNMSPEDSSIYLCSSSPLAGAQETQYFGPGTRLLVL.

The J gene is TRBJ2-1, the V gene TRBV7-8; 7 bases fit TRBD2. The CDR3 totals 16 residues. The V gene end was trimmed by 1 base and the J gene end by 0 bases; junction bases not matched to a gene: 3. Germline V gives CDR1 SGHVS, CDR2 FQNEAQ. This chain's CDR3 is CASSLGGTNSYNEQFF. CDR3 nucleotide sequence: TGTGCCAGCAGCTTAGGAGGGACTAACTCCTACAATGAGCAGTTCTTC.

A word on this clone: The same CDR3 also results from other DNA sequences found in this sample. The chain has TRBV5-1 and TRBJ2-2; D assignment may be TRBD1 or TRBD2 (5 bases each). Germline V gene sequence: CDR1 SGHRS, CDR2 YFSETQ. Trimming pared 6 bases from V and 1 base from J, leaving 10 bases between. This CDR3 is 14 amino acids long. CDR3 sequence (DNA): TGCGCCAGCATCGGGACCGAGAACACCGGGGAGCTGTTTTTT. It is translated as CASIGTENTGELFF.

Remarks on this clone: Different DNA sequences within this sample yield the same CDR3. V and J are TRBV5-1 and TRBJ2-1, with TRBD2 as a possible D gene (5 bases). Trimming stripped 0 bases from V and 1 base from J, with 8 bases between. Germline CDR1 is SGHRS and CDR2 is YFSETQ. The CDR3 length is 15 residues. CDR3 protein: CASSLASGSYNEQFF. CDR3 coding DNA: TGCGCCAGCAGCTTGGCCTCGGGGTCCTACAATGAGCAGTTCTTC.